This TCR beta chain was sequenced during a study of blood T cell repertoires in COVID-19. Seattle participants joined during active infection and were tracked over time. CDR1 and CDR2 from the germline V gene are MGHDK and SYGVNS. Trimming took off 1 base at V and 5 bases at J, with 6 bases between the two ends. The CDR3 sequence is 13 residues long. Sequenced by immunoSEQ multiplex PCR; TCRdb stores in-frame clones only, minus some. The top ten hold less than 3% of the sample, which has under 400,000 clones, 85% to 90% seen once. Sequencing was performed on peripheral blood. The source is a woman aged 25 to 39 with COVID-19, enrolled during active disease. V and J are TRBV25-1 and TRBJ2-1; D unclear. The DNA for the CDR3 is TGTGCCAGCAGTGAATTTGGAGACAATGAGCAGTTCTTC. It specifies CASSEFGDNEQFF.